One and the same sample provided the 16 T cell receptor beta chains below, sequenced in a study of blood T cell repertoires in COVID-19. Clones were read by immunoSEQ multiplex PCR, and TCRdb kept only the in-frame ones, dropping some. The repertoire holds 120,000 to 150,000 clones, with more than 80% as singletons. Input material: peripheral blood. The receptors stem from a woman aged 80 or over with acute or convalescent COVID-19.

The CDR3: CASTPFVAVNEQFF. The CDR3 coding sequence is TGTGCCAGCACCCCCTTCGTAGCGGTTAACGAGCAGTTCTTC. The rearrangement uses TRBV7-2 and TRBJ2-1; TRBD2 might be the D (6 bases). Germline CDR1 is SGHTA and CDR2 is FQGNSA. The CDR3 extends over 14 amino acids. V lost 7 bases and J 10 bases, leaving 20 bases between the germline ends.

This rearrangement joins TRBV5-1 to TRBJ1-2; a weak D match, TRBD1 (6 bases). The CDR3 has 17 amino acids. Trimming cost V 2 bases and J 5 bases, with 22 bases left between them. CDR1 is SGHRS, CDR2 YFSETQ, per germline. The CDR3 is CASSFSPTGLRWYGYTF. The CDR3 region has the DNA TGCGCCAGCAGCTTCTCCCCGACAGGTTTGCGTTGGTATGGCTACACCTTC.

The V call is TRBV2, the J call TRBJ1-4; 7 bases fit TRBD1. The CDR3 sequence is 14 residues long. J lost 3 bases, V lost 6 bases, and 4 bases had no gene match. Germline loops: CDR1 SNHLY, CDR2 FYNNEI. The CDR3 nucleotides read TGTGCCAGCAGCGCCGGGACAGCTAATGAAAAACTGTTTTTT. It is translated as CASSAGTANEKLFF.

The chain joins TRBV9 to TRBJ2-7, with D hard to call. V lost 0 bases and J 0 bases, leaving 13 bases between the germline ends. Looked up from germline, CDR1 is SGDLS and CDR2 is YYNGEE. The CDR3 is 16 residues long. In nucleotides, the CDR3 is TGTGCCAGCAGCGTAGGACTTCTGACGAGCTCCTACGAGCAGTACTTC. It yields the protein CASSVGLLTSSYEQYF.

The chain carries TRBV19 and TRBJ2-1; TRBD2 might be the D (6 bases). Germline V lookup: CDR1 LNHDA, CDR2 SQIVND (reference sequence). This CDR3 region has 17 residues. V lost 0 bases and J 0 bases, leaving 12 bases between the germline ends. The CDR3 bases are TGTGCCAGTAGTATAGATCTCTCGGGGGTCTCCTACAATGAGCAGTTCTTC. This gives the protein CASSIDLSGVSYNEQFF.

This clone occurred a few times. V usage is TRBV4-2 and J usage is TRBJ2-3; TRBD2 is a possible D gene (7 bases). The CDR3 runs to 17 residues. The germline CDR1 and CDR2 sequences are LGHNA and YNFKEQ. The germline V and J ends were trimmed by 4 bases and 0 bases, with 17 bases remaining between them. CDR3 protein: CASSPGGSYSSTDTQYF. The DNA for the CDR3 is TGTGCCAGCAGCCCGGGGGGCTCCTACTCTAGCACAGATACGCAGTATTTT.

The CDR3 region is CASSAQGTEAFF. The CDR3 bases are TGCGCCAGCAGCGCGCAGGGGACTGAAGCTTTCTTT. The rearrangement uses TRBV5-1 and TRBJ1-1; tentative D call: TRBD1 (6 bases). CDR1 and CDR2 (germline): SGHRS, YFSETQ. V was clipped by 4 bases and J by 5 bases, with 9 bases between them. The CDR3 length is 12 residues.

V usage is TRBV19 and J usage is TRBJ1-1; D is undetermined. CDR3 length: 17 amino acids. Trimming left V 4 bases short and J 1 base short, with 19 bases between. CDR1 LNHDA and CDR2 SQIVND come from the germline V gene (reference sequence). CDR3 protein: CASSTRWLHYPNTEAFF. CDR3 bases: TGTGCCAGTAGTACCCGATGGCTGCACTACCCGAACACTGAAGCTTTCTTT.

This clone is a singleton in its sample. The chain links TRBV18 to TRBJ1-5; D unresolved. V was shortened by 3 bases and J by 1 base, with 10 bases between the two germline ends. Per germline, CDR1 KGHSH and CDR2 LQKENI. The CDR3 runs to 15 residues. DNA for the CDR3: TGTGCCAGCTCACCCTCTTACGAGAGCAATCAGCCCCAGCATTTT. Amino acid sequence: CASSPSYESNQPQHF.

The J gene is TRBJ1-4, the V gene TRBV4-3; perhaps TRBD1 as D (6 bases). Germline CDR1 is LGHNA and CDR2 is YSLEER. This CDR3 contains 14 residues. V was clipped by 1 base and J by 5 bases, with 8 bases between them. The CDR3 DNA follows: TGCGCCAGCAGCCAAGGGGACACGAATGAAAAACTGTTTTTT. As protein: CASSQGDTNEKLFF.

In DNA form, the CDR3 reads TGTGCCAGTAGTCCCGATACAACCAGTACATTAAATCAGCCCCAGCATTTT. The encoded protein is CASSPDTTSTLNQPQHF. The chain carries TRBV19 and TRBJ1-5; D is undetermined. The CDR3 has 17 amino acids. CDR1 and CDR2 from the germline V gene are LNHDA and SQIVND (reference sequence). V lost 5 bases and J 4 bases, leaving 21 bases between the germline ends.

This chain links TRBV27 with TRBJ1-6, with D tentatively TRBD1 (6 bases). CDR3 length equals 21 residues. The germline V gene has CDR1 MNHEY and CDR2 SMNVEV (reference sequence). V was cut by 1 base and J by 1 base, with 23 bases left in between. Here the CDR3 reads CASSLWGIGGGRGSYNSPLHF. CDR3 bases: TGTGCCAGCAGTTTATGGGGAATCGGGGGGGGCAGGGGATCCTATAATTCACCCCTCCACTTT.

The gene calls are TRBV7-2 and TRBJ1-6; 7 bases are a match to TRBD1. CDR3 size: 16 residues. Germline lookup yields CDR1 SGHTA and CDR2 FQGNSA. V was clipped by 2 bases and J by 9 bases; unmatched bases: 10. Here the CDR3 DNA reads TGTGCCAGCAGCTTACAAGGACAGGCCAACGGTTCACCCCTCCACTTT. Translating gives CASSLQGQANGSPLHF. Filled out from reference TRBV7-2 and TRBJ1-6, the complete variable domain reads GAGVSQSPSNKVTEKGKDVELRCDPISGHTALYWYRQSLGQGLEFLIYFQGNSAPDKSGLPSDRFSAERTGGSVSTLTIQRTQQEDSAVYLCASSLQGQANGSPLHFGNGTRLTVT.

The chain employs TRBV3-1 (or the pseudogene TRBV3-2) and TRBJ1-3; no clear D. The germline V gene has CDR1 LGHDT and CDR2 YNNKEL (reference sequence). This CDR3 region has 15 residues. The ends were cut back, 1 base at V and 0 bases at J, with 7 bases in the middle. The CDR3 here is CASSQGTRSGNTIYF. The DNA for the CDR3 is TGTGCCAGCAGCCAAGGAACACGCTCTGGAAACACCATATATTTT.

The chain recombines TRBV2 with TRBJ1-5; TRBD1 aligns across 7 bases. The CDR3 length is 15 residues. The germline gives CDR1 SNHLY, CDR2 FYNNEI. With V trimmed by 3 bases and J by 4 bases, 6 bases remained unmatched. CDR3 loop: CASSEGATGNQPQHF. The CDR3 DNA follows: TGTGCCAGCAGTGAGGGGGCGACAGGGAATCAGCCCCAGCATTTT.

The chain recombines TRBV10-3 with TRBJ1-2; TRBD1 matches 8 bases. Trimming cost V 5 bases and J 3 bases; bases outside gene matches: 8. Germline CDR1 reads ENHRY; CDR2 reads SYGVKD. This CDR3 region has 15 residues. In nucleotides, the CDR3 is TGTGCCATCAGTACAGGGGGGCAGGGGCACTATGGCTACACCTTC. Residues: CAISTGGQGHYGYTF.